This TCR beta chain was identified during a study of blood T cells in healthy people across ages. The authors ran a second PCR of about 7 to 12 cycles using a sample-barcoded 5' primer and a J-beta primer mix. One entry per CDR3 protein, called by TCRdb with MiXCR from the 5' RACE reads. The sample records about 760,000 distinct CDR3 sequences, 20% to 25% being singletons. This clonotype occurred a few times. V shed 6 bases, J shed 2 bases, and the junction held 5 bases outside the gene matches. Germline V gives CDR1 SEHNR, CDR2 FQNEAQ (reference sequence). This CDR3 contains 14 residues. This sample also belongs to another study, concerning T cells of mothers and their children.

This sequence was found in a boy between 10 and 17 years old in good health. This chain links TRBV7-9 with TRBJ2-7; 9 bases are a match to TRBD1. Specimen: blood. The CDR3 DNA sequence: TGTGCCAGCAGGTATACAGGGGGCGCCTACGAGCAGTACTTC. This translates into CASRYTGGAYEQYF.